This T cell receptor beta chain comes out of a study of cytomegalovirus exposure and HLA in healthy donors. Study-wide findings and caveats: Earlier analysis yielded a pattern in which most TCR beta V segments were productive about 90% or about 30% of the time.

As to this clone: Its target is not known.

The PCR employed 60 Vbeta primers together with 13 Jbeta primers. Sequencing was performed with immunoSEQ multiplex PCR; in TCRdb, only in-frame clones are kept and a portion is missing. The sample records roughly 100,000 clones, about 80% being singletons. This CDR3 is 19 amino acids long. The chain couples TRBV21-1 to TRBJ2-7; the table names TRBD2, a call not compared with the DNA. TRBV21-1 is a pseudogene. Sequenced material: PBMCs. The source of this sequence is a man aged 35-49 years in good health and CMV-seronegative. CDR3 in amino acids: CAIPSGGLLAGLTSYEQYF. The CDR3, as DNA: TGTGCCATCCCCTCGGGGGGTCTCTTAGCGGGCCTTACCTCCTACGAGCAGTACTTC.